Below, one T cell receptor beta chain is given with its context. The sample belongs to a study of blood T cell repertoires in COVID-19. V lost 2 bases and J lost 10, with 17 bases in between. Germline CDR1 reads GTSNPN; CDR2 reads SVGIG (reference sequence). The CDR3 loop spans 13 amino acids. The table came from immunoSEQ multiplex PCR; TCRdb's copy has only in-frame clones and leaves some out. Among almost 55,000 clones listed, 83% were seen once. This TCR was recovered from a human donor in a cohort sampled during active COVID-19. This rearrangement joins TRBV30 to TRBJ1-1, with D maybe TRBD1 (5 bases). The sequenced sample consisted of peripheral blood. This CDR3 reads CAWSISQGARAFF. The CDR3, as DNA: TGTGCCTGGAGTATTTCCCAAGGGGCGCGAGCTTTCTTT.